This is a list of T cell receptor beta chains from one sample in a study of Graves' ophthalmopathy and Graves' hyperthyroidism. TCRdb independently ran MiXCR on the multiplex PCR reads; one entry per CDR3 protein. The data contain 150,000 to 200,000 distinct CDR3 sequences, around 40% of them seen just once; the ten biggest clones take up 8% to 9.5%. Source material: peripheral blood. These receptors were taken from a man aged 30 to 45 with Graves' ophthalmopathy. CDR3s include the opening cysteine and the closing phenylalanine or tryptophan. Fields, in order: J gene, V gene, D gene, clone size, CDR3 protein, CDR3 DNA. D genes are given only for firm matches. Rows give clone size only sometimes, using once, few, many, or a class for an expanded clone.

J gene: TRBJ2-2
V gene: TRBV7-2
D gene: -
clone size: -
CDR3 protein: CASSPFGGTGELFF
CDR3 DNA: TGTGCCAGCAGCCCCTTCGGAGGCACCGGGGAGCTGTTTTTT

J gene: TRBJ2-7
V gene: TRBV20-1
D gene: -
clone size: many
CDR3 protein: CSARGVRERYEQYF
CDR3 DNA: TGCAGTGCTAGAGGGGTGAGGGAGAGATACGAGCAGTACTTC

J gene: TRBJ1-5
V gene: TRBV2
D gene: -
clone size: many
CDR3 protein: CASSDSGNQPQHF
CDR3 DNA: TGTGCCAGCAGTGATTCAGGTAATCAGCCCCAGCATTTT

J gene: TRBJ1-1
V gene: TRBV6-2/TRBV6-3
D gene: -
clone size: many
CDR3 protein: CASSYSPGSGTEAFF
CDR3 DNA: TGTGCCAGCAGTTACTCCCCGGGTTCAGGCACTGAAGCTTTCTTT

J gene: TRBJ2-7
V gene: TRBV11-2
D gene: TRBD1
clone size: -
CDR3 protein: CASSFYGQGSSYEQYF
CDR3 DNA: TGTGCCAGCAGCTTCTATGGACAGGGGTCCTCCTACGAGCAGTACTTC

J gene: TRBJ1-5
V gene: TRBV11-2
D gene: -
clone size: -
CDR3 protein: CASSLRSRFPDQPQHF
CDR3 DNA: TGTGCCAGCAGCCTTCGCTCGCGGTTCCCGGATCAGCCCCAGCATTTT

J gene: TRBJ2-2
V gene: TRBV28
D gene: -
clone size: many
CDR3 protein: CASTPGGSGPQANGELFF
CDR3 DNA: TGTGCCAGCACCCCAGGAGGGAGCGGCCCCCAAGCCAACGGGGAGCTGTTTTTT

J gene: TRBJ2-2
V gene: TRBV2
D gene: TRBD2
clone size: many
CDR3 protein: CASSRLAGRSGELFF
CDR3 DNA: TGTGCCAGCAGTCGACTAGCGGGACGGAGCGGGGAGCTGTTTTTT

J gene: TRBJ1-1
V gene: TRBV7-8
D gene: TRBD1
clone size: -
CDR3 protein: CASSPDREGTEAFF
CDR3 DNA: TGTGCCAGCAGCCCGGACAGGGAAGGAACTGAAGCTTTCTTT

J gene: TRBJ1-2
V gene: TRBV15
D gene: TRBD1
clone size: -
CDR3 protein: CATSRDRRQGGYTF
CDR3 DNA: TGTGCCACCAGCAGGGACAGGCGTCAGGGGGGCTACACCTTC

J gene: TRBJ2-5
V gene: TRBV15
D gene: TRBD2
clone size: -
CDR3 protein: CATSKYSGRDETQHF
CDR3 DNA: TGTGCCACCAGCAAATATAGCGGGAGGGATGAGACCCAGCACTTC

J gene: TRBJ1-1
V gene: TRBV6-5
D gene: -
clone size: few
CDR3 protein: CASSYSSSLNTEAFF
CDR3 DNA: TGTGCCAGCAGTTACTCGAGCAGTCTGAACACTGAAGCTTTCTTT

J gene: TRBJ2-5
V gene: TRBV6-5
D gene: -
clone size: many
CDR3 protein: CASSPGAGTRAWTQYF
CDR3 DNA: TGTGCCAGCAGCCCGGGGGCCGGGACAAGGGCTTGGACCCAGTACTTC

J gene: TRBJ2-7
V gene: TRBV11-3
D gene: TRBD2
clone size: many
CDR3 protein: CASSLWGGRAIPRPYEQYF
CDR3 DNA: TGTGCCAGCAGCTTATGGGGCGGGAGGGCCATTCCCCGCCCCTACGAGCAGTACTTC

J gene: TRBJ2-7
V gene: TRBV12-3/TRBV12-4
D gene: TRBD1
clone size: -
CDR3 protein: CASSRDRGYEQYF
CDR3 DNA: TGTGCCAGCAGCCGGGACAGGGGTTACGAGCAGTACTTC

J gene: TRBJ2-2
V gene: TRBV30
D gene: -
clone size: many
CDR3 protein: CAWITSTNTGELFF
CDR3 DNA: TGTGCCTGGATAACTAGTACGAACACCGGGGAGCTGTTTTTT

J gene: TRBJ1-1
V gene: TRBV12-3/TRBV12-4
D gene: -
clone size: once
CDR3 protein: CASSRREEAFF
CDR3 DNA: TGTGCCAGCAGTCGTAGAGAAGAAGCTTTCTTT

J gene: TRBJ2-7
V gene: TRBV6-1
D gene: TRBD1
clone size: -
CDR3 protein: CASILGQASSYEQYF
CDR3 DNA: TGTGCCAGCATCCTAGGACAGGCGAGCTCCTACGAGCAGTACTTC

J gene: TRBJ1-2
V gene: TRBV30
D gene: -
clone size: many
CDR3 protein: CARTTANYGYTF
CDR3 DNA: TGTGCCCGGACGACAGCGAACTATGGCTACACCTTC

J gene: TRBJ1-2
V gene: TRBV7-2
D gene: -
clone size: many
CDR3 protein: CASSLVAGYGYTF
CDR3 DNA: TGTGCCAGCAGCTTAGTGGCTGGCTATGGCTACACCTTC

J gene: TRBJ2-7
V gene: TRBV30
D gene: -
clone size: many
CDR3 protein: CAWSSAQSSYEQYF
CDR3 DNA: TGTGCCTGGAGTTCAGCGCAGAGCTCCTACGAGCAGTACTTC

J gene: TRBJ1-2
V gene: TRBV7-9
D gene: -
clone size: -
CDR3 protein: CASSLGGVYGYTF
CDR3 DNA: TGTGCCAGCAGCTTAGGGGGGGTCTATGGCTACACCTTC

J gene: TRBJ1-2
V gene: TRBV6-2/TRBV6-3
D gene: -
clone size: -
CDR3 protein: CASSYAQGSGYTF
CDR3 DNA: TGTGCCAGCAGTTACGCGCAGGGAAGTGGCTACACCTTC

J gene: TRBJ2-5
V gene: TRBV12-3/TRBV12-4
D gene: -
clone size: -
CDR3 protein: CASSPGDGPQETQYF
CDR3 DNA: TGTGCCAGCAGTCCGGGGGACGGACCCCAAGAGACCCAGTACTTC

J gene: TRBJ2-5
V gene: TRBV6-9
D gene: -
clone size: -
CDR3 protein: CASSSGARVETQYF
CDR3 DNA: TGTGCCAGCAGTTCAGGGGCGCGGGTAGAGACCCAGTACTTC

J gene: TRBJ2-5
V gene: TRBV11-2
D gene: -
clone size: -
CDR3 protein: CASSLPSGRRDQETQYF
CDR3 DNA: TGTGCCAGCAGCTTACCTTCCGGAAGGCGGGATCAAGAGACCCAGTACTTC

J gene: TRBJ1-3
V gene: TRBV12-3/TRBV12-4
D gene: -
clone size: -
CDR3 protein: CASNLQGTGNTIYF
CDR3 DNA: TGTGCCAGCAACCTACAGGGAACTGGAAACACCATATATTTT

J gene: TRBJ2-4
V gene: TRBV6-1
D gene: TRBD1
clone size: many
CDR3 protein: CASSEWDSQNIQYF
CDR3 DNA: TGTGCCAGCAGTGAGTGGGACAGCCAAAACATTCAGTACTTC

J gene: TRBJ2-7
V gene: TRBV11-2
D gene: TRBD2
clone size: -
CDR3 protein: CASSLEPSGYEQYF
CDR3 DNA: TGTGCCAGCAGCTTAGAACCTAGCGGTTACGAGCAGTACTTC

J gene: TRBJ1-1
V gene: TRBV20-1
D gene: -
clone size: -
CDR3 protein: CSAARQVLNTEAFF
CDR3 DNA: TGCAGTGCTGCTCGACAGGTCCTGAACACTGAAGCTTTCTTT

J gene: TRBJ2-7
V gene: TRBV20-1
D gene: TRBD2
clone size: many
CDR3 protein: CSARDGSGTSSYEQYF
CDR3 DNA: TGCAGTGCTAGAGATGGGAGCGGGACCTCCTCCTACGAGCAGTACTTC

J gene: TRBJ2-7
V gene: TRBV6-5
D gene: -
clone size: many
CDR3 protein: CASRWGLIYEQYF
CDR3 DNA: TGTGCCAGCAGGTGGGGTTTGATCTACGAGCAGTACTTC

J gene: TRBJ2-3
V gene: TRBV4-1
D gene: TRBD2
clone size: few
CDR3 protein: CASSQDGPAGGHTDTQYF
CDR3 DNA: TGCGCCAGCAGCCAAGACGGCCCAGCGGGAGGGCACACGGATACGCAGTATTTT

J gene: TRBJ2-7
V gene: TRBV4-2
D gene: -
clone size: many
CDR3 protein: CASSQDPGSSYEQYF
CDR3 DNA: TGTGCCAGCAGCCAAGATCCAGGGAGCTCCTACGAGCAGTACTTC

J gene: TRBJ1-5
V gene: TRBV7-2
D gene: TRBD1
clone size: many
CDR3 protein: CASSPQGASNQPQHF
CDR3 DNA: TGTGCCAGCAGCCCACAGGGGGCAAGCAATCAGCCCCAGCATTTT

J gene: TRBJ2-6
V gene: TRBV15
D gene: -
clone size: many
CDR3 protein: CATSREGASGANVLTF
CDR3 DNA: TGTGCCACCAGCAGAGAAGGTGCCTCTGGGGCCAACGTCCTGACTTTC

J gene: TRBJ1-1
V gene: TRBV12-5
D gene: -
clone size: -
CDR3 protein: CASALDTGANTEAFF
CDR3 DNA: TGTGCTAGTGCTTTGGACACCGGGGCGAACACTGAAGCTTTCTTT

J gene: TRBJ2-2
V gene: TRBV20-1
D gene: -
clone size: many
CDR3 protein: CSAFDTRSTGELFF
CDR3 DNA: TGCAGTGCTTTCGACACACGGAGCACCGGGGAGCTGTTTTTT

J gene: TRBJ1-1
V gene: TRBV27
D gene: -
clone size: -
CDR3 protein: CASSFEELNTEAFF
CDR3 DNA: TGTGCCAGCAGTTTTGAGGAACTAAACACTGAAGCTTTCTTT

J gene: TRBJ2-5
V gene: TRBV4-3
D gene: -
clone size: -
CDR3 protein: CASSQDWDFQETQYF
CDR3 DNA: TGCGCCAGCAGCCAAGATTGGGACTTTCAAGAGACCCAGTACTTC

J gene: TRBJ2-5
V gene: TRBV6-5
D gene: TRBD1
clone size: -
CDR3 protein: CASSYETGEETQYF
CDR3 DNA: TGTGCCAGCAGTTACGAGACAGGGGAAGAGACCCAGTACTTC

J gene: TRBJ1-5
V gene: TRBV4-3
D gene: -
clone size: many
CDR3 protein: CASSQIYSNQPQHF
CDR3 DNA: TGCGCCAGCAGCCAAATATATAGCAATCAGCCCCAGCATTTT

J gene: TRBJ2-2
V gene: TRBV11-2
D gene: TRBD1
clone size: many
CDR3 protein: CASSTGTGWGGELFF
CDR3 DNA: TGTGCCAGCTCAACCGGGACAGGGTGGGGCGGGGAGCTGTTTTTT

J gene: TRBJ1-2
V gene: TRBV12-3/TRBV12-4
D gene: TRBD1
clone size: -
CDR3 protein: CASSPTGTGYGYTF
CDR3 DNA: TGTGCCAGCAGTCCCACCGGGACAGGGTATGGCTACACCTTC

J gene: TRBJ2-5
V gene: TRBV27
D gene: -
clone size: -
CDR3 protein: CASSFNWNQETQYF
CDR3 DNA: TGTGCCAGCAGTTTTAACTGGAACCAAGAGACCCAGTACTTC

J gene: TRBJ2-7
V gene: TRBV18
D gene: -
clone size: -
CDR3 protein: CASSPPGRNYEQYF
CDR3 DNA: TGTGCCAGCTCACCACCGGGACGTAACTACGAGCAGTACTTC

J gene: TRBJ1-1
V gene: TRBV28
D gene: -
clone size: -
CDR3 protein: CASVRRPTGEAFF
CDR3 DNA: TGTGCCAGCGTTAGGCGTCCCACAGGAGAAGCTTTCTTT

J gene: TRBJ2-5
V gene: TRBV11-3
D gene: -
clone size: many
CDR3 protein: CASSSSPGETQYF
CDR3 DNA: TGTGCCAGCAGCTCCAGCCCCGGGGAGACCCAGTACTTC

J gene: TRBJ2-7
V gene: TRBV12-3/TRBV12-4
D gene: TRBD1
clone size: -
CDR3 protein: CASSRTPGQSSYEQYF
CDR3 DNA: TGTGCCAGCAGCCGTACACCGGGACAGAGCTCCTACGAGCAGTACTTC

J gene: TRBJ2-5
V gene: TRBV7-2
D gene: TRBD2
clone size: -
CDR3 protein: CASSELAKETQYF
CDR3 DNA: TGTGCCAGCAGCGAACTAGCGAAGGAGACCCAGTACTTC

J gene: TRBJ1-5
V gene: TRBV7-8
D gene: -
clone size: -
CDR3 protein: CASSLGTVISNQPQHF
CDR3 DNA: TGTGCCAGCAGCTTAGGGACAGTCATTAGCAATCAGCCCCAGCATTTT

J gene: TRBJ1-1
V gene: TRBV6-2/TRBV6-3
D gene: TRBD1
clone size: -
CDR3 protein: CASSRTGGRFTEAFF
CDR3 DNA: TGTGCCAGCAGTAGGACAGGGGGTCGTTTTACTGAAGCTTTCTTT

J gene: TRBJ2-3
V gene: TRBV7-3
D gene: TRBD2
clone size: many
CDR3 protein: CASSLTGGTSTDTQYF
CDR3 DNA: TGTGCCAGCAGCTTAACGGGGGGGACTAGCACAGATACGCAGTATTTT